These T cell receptor beta chains were read from a single sample in a study of Graves' ophthalmopathy and Graves' hyperthyroidism. TCRdb itself ran the multiplex PCR reads through MiXCR, one entry per CDR3 protein. The table shows 500,000 to 700,000 distinct CDR3 sequences, with about 20% occurring only once. The sample comprised peripheral blood. Every receptor here comes from a woman between 18 and 30 years old with stable Graves' hyperthyroidism. Some clones in this sample may be carry-over from other donors' samples. The CDR3 runs from the conserved cysteine through the conserved F or W. The D gene is left open where the match is weak. For some rows the clone size is stated as once, few or many, or as a class when expanded; others skip it.

TRBJ2-5 . . TRBV6-1 CASSESHGTQYF TGTGCCAGCAGTGAATCCCATGGGACCCAGTACTTC
TRBJ1-2 . . TRBV20-1 CSAIGVENYGYTF TGCAGTGCTATCGGGGTAGAAAACTATGGCTACACCTTC
TRBJ1-1 many TRBD1 TRBV6-2/TRBV6-3 CASSYSNLGQGEEAFF TGTGCCAGCAGTTACTCGAATCTGGGACAGGGGGAGGAAGCTTTCTTT
TRBJ2-3 . . TRBV6-2/TRBV6-3 CASSMTETDTQYF TGTGCCAGCAGTATGACAGAAACAGATACGCAGTATTTT
TRBJ2-7 once . TRBV4-1 CASSQDRDEQVYEQYF TGCGCCAGCAGCCAAGATCGGGACGAGCAGGTATACGAGCAGTACTTC
TRBJ1-5 . . TRBV28 CASSFPGDYREVQHF TGTGCCAGCAGTTTCCCAGGGGACTACAGGGAGGTCCAGCATTTT
TRBJ1-1 many . TRBV6-5 CASSLRQTMNTEAFF TGTGCCAGCAGTTTGCGACAGACCATGAACACTGAAGCTTTCTTT
TRBJ2-7 many . TRBV6-1 CACKGQVLDEQYF TGTGCCTGCAAGGGGCAGGTTTTGGACGAGCAGTACTTC
TRBJ2-1 few TRBD2 TRBV11-1 CASSFRLADEQFF TGTGCCAGCAGCTTCAGACTAGCCGATGAGCAGTTCTTC
TRBJ2-2 . TRBD1 TRBV6-1 CASSITGGTNTGEVFF TGTGCCAGCAGTATCACAGGGGGCACGAACACCGGGGAGGTGTTTTTT
TRBJ2-7 . . TRBV11-3 CASSWPFSEQYF TGTGCCAGCAGCTGGCCGTTCTCCGAGCAGTACTTC
TRBJ1-3 once . TRBV9 CASSVGAMAGNTTYF TGTGCCAGCAGCGTAGGAGCGATGGCGGGAAACACCACATATTTT
TRBJ1-5 . . TRBV7-8 CASSRLQGRGNQPQHF TGTGCCAGCAGCCGATTACAGGGAAGGGGCAATCAGCCCCAGCATTTT
TRBJ1-5 many . TRBV5-5 CASSLETAINQPQHF TGTGCCAGCAGCTTGGAGACGGCAATCAATCAGCCCCAGCATTTT
TRBJ2-5 many . TRBV2 CASSGFSGGAPRETQYF TGTGCCAGCAGTGGATTTTCGGGGGGCGCGCCCAGAGAGACCCAGTACTTC
TRBJ1-5 . . TRBV20-1 CSARDIGGQGNQPQHF TGCAGTGCTAGAGATATAGGGGGACAAGGGAATCAGCCCCAGCATTTT
TRBJ1-5 . . TRBV12-3/TRBV12-4 CASSVYRDSNQPQHF TGTGCCAGCAGTGTATACCGGGATAGCAATCAGCCCCAGCATTTT
TRBJ1-5 many . TRBV6-2/TRBV6-3 CASSPGTVLSNQPQHF TGTGCCAGCAGCCCCGGGACGGTTCTTAGCAATCAGCCCCAGCATTTT
TRBJ2-7 few . TRBV12-3/TRBV12-4 CASSPAYTETNYEQYF TGTGCCAGCAGTCCTGCCTACACCGAAACAAACTACGAGCAGTACTTC
TRBJ2-7 many TRBD2 TRBV28 CASSPGTSSPYEQYF TGTGCCAGCAGTCCTGGGACTAGCAGCCCCTACGAGCAGTACTTC
TRBJ1-5 few . TRBV19 CASSRGGHQPQHF TGTGCCAGTAGTAGGGGGGGTCATCAGCCCCAGCATTTT
TRBJ2-7 few TRBD1 TRBV5-1 CASRDRASEQYF TGCGCCAGCAGGGACAGGGCCTCCGAGCAGTACTTC